A single sample is the source of the 20 T cell receptor beta chains below, sequenced in a study of cytomegalovirus exposure and HLA in healthy donors. The primer mix had 60 Vbeta and 13 Jbeta primers. TCRdb's table, derived via immunoSEQ multiplex PCR, lists solely in-frame clones and lacks some. Seen here are some 160,000 clones, 65% to 90% observed once, and the top ten hold 2.3%. The sample consisted of PBMCs. The receptors shown here come from a male donor in good health and CMV-seronegative.

This clone has just one count. The J gene is TRBJ1-1, the V gene TRBV5-4, with D hard to call. The CDR3 has 16 amino acids. Germline assignment: CDR1 SGHNT and CDR2 YYREEE (reference sequence). Between the trimmed V and J ends, which lost 1 base and 0 bases, there was a span of 13 bases. The CDR3 DNA reads TGTGCCAGCAGCTTGCGCCGGAGAACGATGAACACTGAAGCTTTCTTT. The encoded protein is CASSLRRRTMNTEAFF.

The rearrangement links TRBV5-4 to TRBJ2-1; possibly TRBD2 for D (6 bases). The CDR3 spans 12 residues. Germline loops: CDR1 SGHNT, CDR2 YYREEE (reference sequence). Between the trimmed V and J ends, which lost 4 bases and 9 bases, there was a span of 11 bases. CDR3 sequence: CASSDGGFEQFF. CDR3 DNA sequence: TGTGCCAGCAGCGATGGGGGGTTTGAGCAGTTCTTC. Complete variable domain (other parts from reference TRBV5-4 and TRBJ2-1): ETGVTQSPTHLIKTRGQQVTLRCSSQSGHNTVSWYQQALGQGPQFIFQYYREEENGRGNFPPRFSGLQFPNYSSELNVNALELDDSALYLCASSDGGFEQFFGPGTRLTVL.

The chain joins TRBV30 to TRBJ1-1; TRBD1 might be the D (5 bases). CDR3 length equals 12 residues. CDR1 is GTSNPN and CDR2 is SVGIG in the germline V gene (reference sequence). The V and J ends lost 5 bases and 3 bases respectively, with 10 bases between them. CDR3 DNA sequence: TGTGCCTGGGGAGGGGCCGACACTGAAGCTTTCTTT. It yields the protein CAWGGADTEAFF.

The V call is TRBV4-1, the J call TRBJ1-2; D may be TRBD1 (6 bases). This CDR3 contains 15 residues. V was cut by 0 bases and J by 7 bases, with 15 bases left in between. Germline V lookup: CDR1 MGHRA, CDR2 YSYEKL. The CDR3 DNA reads as TGCGCCAGCAGCCAAGAAGGGGGGGGCGGCGTTGGCTACACCTTC. Protein product: CASSQEGGGGVGYTF.

This clone appeared a single time. DNA for the CDR3: TGTGCCTGGAGTGTACCTTGGCAGGGGGCTTTAGAGACCCAGTACTTC. Translating it yields CAWSVPWQGALETQYF. The chain uses TRBV30 and TRBJ2-5, with 8 bases aligning to TRBD1. This CDR3 is 16 amino acids long. The V gene's germline CDR1 is GTSNPN and CDR2 SVGIG (reference sequence). The V segment lost 0 bases and the J segment 4 bases; nucleotides outside the gene matches: 10.

The V call is TRBV18, the J call TRBJ1-1; no clear D gene. The length of the CDR3 is 12 residues. Trimming removed 3 bases at V and 4 bases at J, with 6 bases between. Germline V gene lookup returns CDR1 KGHSH and CDR2 LQKENI. CDR3 in amino acids: CASSPSSTEAFF. The CDR3 DNA is TGTGCCAGCTCACCTAGTAGCACTGAAGCTTTCTTT.

The rearrangement uses TRBV7-2 and TRBJ1-2; possibly TRBD1 for D (5 bases). This CDR3 has 17 amino acids. Per the germline V gene, CDR1 is SGHTA and CDR2 is FQGNSA. Deletions cut 5 bases from V and 4 bases from J, with 23 bases between. CDR3 bases: TGTGCCAGCAGCGAACCATGGGGCCACCTACCCTTCTATGGCTACACCTTC. Its translation is CASSEPWGHLPFYGYTF.

The chain is built from TRBV5-8 and TRBJ1-5; no definite D call. The V gene's germline CDR1 is SGHTS and CDR2 YDEGEE. The CDR3 has 15 residues. Trimming pared 4 bases from V and 4 bases from J, leaving 15 bases between. CDR3 sequence (DNA): TGTGCCAGCAGCCTCGGGAGCTTTGAAAATCAGCCCCAGCATTTT. It is translated as CASSLGSFENQPQHF. Full variable domain (outside the CDR3, taken from reference TRBV5-8 and TRBJ1-5): EAGVTQSPTHLIKTRGQQATLRCSPISGHTSVYWYQQALGLGLQFLLWYDEGEERNRGNFPPRFSGRQFPNYSSELNVNALELEDSALYLCASSLGSFENQPQHFGDGTRLSIL.

This rearrangement joins TRBV5-4 to TRBJ2-5; 7 bases align to TRBD1. Germline trimming cut 1 base from V and 5 bases from J; bases unmatched to any gene: 2. Germline V CDR1 and CDR2: SGHNT, YYREEE (reference sequence). The CDR3 loop spans 13 amino acids. CDR3 region: CASSLTGVETQYF. CDR3 coding DNA: TGTGCCAGCAGCTTGACAGGGGTTGAGACCCAGTACTTC.

The gene calls are TRBV6-7 and TRBJ2-7; weak D call: TRBD1 (6 bases). TRBV6-7 is treated as an ORF (open reading frame) with a function not yet certain. The CDR3 covers 14 residues. Trimming pared 8 bases from V and 1 base from J, leaving 15 bases between. The DNA of the CDR3 is TGTGCCAGCGCCGGGCAGGGGACATCCTACGAGCAGTACTTC. Protein product: CASAGQGTSYEQYF.

This chain connects TRBV4-2 to TRBJ1-1; 12 bases match TRBD1. Germline loops: CDR1 LGHNA, CDR2 YNFKEQ. V dropped 3 bases and J dropped 1; count of bases not matched to a gene: 12. The CDR3 consists of 19 residues. The CDR3 DNA reads TGTGCCAGCAGCCAGGACCCGGGACAGGGGGCGGGGGGGAACACTGAAGCTTTCTTT. It encodes CASSQDPGQGAGGNTEAFF.

The chain is built from TRBV9 and TRBJ1-4; D is unresolved. V was shortened by 0 bases and J by 3 bases, with 9 bases between the two germline ends. Germline V gene lookup returns CDR1 SGDLS and CDR2 YYNGEE. This CDR3 comprises 15 residues. The CDR3 region has the DNA TGTGCCAGCAGCGTAGGAGGGAGGCCTAATGAAAAACTGTTTTTT. Protein sequence: CASSVGGRPNEKLFF.

As regards this clone: Other DNA sequences in this specimen translate into the identical CDR3. The J gene is TRBJ2-1, the V gene TRBV27, with a tentative D call TRBD2 (5 bases). Germline loops: CDR1 MNHEY, CDR2 SMNVEV (reference sequence). This CDR3 has 12 residues. The V gene lost 3 bases and the J gene lost 7 bases, with 7 bases spanning the gap. The CDR3 sequence: CASSLSGNEQFF. The DNA for the CDR3 is TGTGCCAGCAGTTTGTCGGGAAATGAGCAGTTCTTC.

The chain recombines TRBV5-4 with TRBJ2-3; a possible D gene is TRBD2 (6 bases). The CDR3 has 16 amino acids. From germline, CDR1 is SGHNT and CDR2 YYREEE (reference sequence). Trimming shortened V by 1 base and J by 2 bases, and 14 bases separated the two germline ends. As DNA, the CDR3 is TGTGCCAGCAGCTTGCGTCGCGCGGGGCCCACAGATACGCAGTATTTT. Residues: CASSLRRAGPTDTQYF.

V usage is TRBV7-9 and J usage is TRBJ2-7; the D gene is possibly TRBD2 (5 bases). Germline values: CDR1 SEHNR, CDR2 FQNEAQ (reference sequence). Trimming took 6 bases from V and 0 from J, leaving 12 bases between them. CDR3 length: 14 amino acids. CDR3 amino acids: CASRPPGNSYEQYF. The DNA for the CDR3 is TGTGCCAGCAGACCCCCGGGAAACTCCTACGAGCAGTACTTC.

The gene calls are TRBV4-2 and TRBJ2-5; 13 bases agree with TRBD2. Germline V gives CDR1 LGHNA, CDR2 YNFKEQ. V shed 3 bases and J 2 bases; nucleotides not matched to a gene: 3. This CDR3 contains 16 residues. CDR3 DNA: TGTGCCAGCAGCCAGCCACTAGCGGGGGGGCAAGAGACCCAGTACTTC. Amino acids: CASSQPLAGGQETQYF.

J is TRBJ1-6 and V is TRBV27; 7 bases map to TRBD1. The CDR3 has 18 amino acids. V dropped 5 bases and J dropped 3; count of bases not matched to a gene: 13. The germline V gene has CDR1 MNHEY and CDR2 SMNVEV (reference sequence). The CDR3 DNA reads TGTGCCAGCAGTACGACAGGGCGGGGGGCGAACTATAATTCACCCCTCCACTTT. Its translation is CASSTTGRGANYNSPLHF.

The V and J genes are TRBV9 and TRBJ1-2, with D perhaps matching TRBD1 (6 bases). Germline CDR1 reads SGDLS; CDR2 reads YYNGEE. The CDR3 consists of 14 residues. V lost 0 bases and J lost 5, with 11 bases in between. The CDR3 region has the DNA TGTGCCAGCAGCGTAGACGGCAGGGGATATGGCTACACCTTC. It specifies CASSVDGRGYGYTF.

The CDR3 region is CASSLQGTGLSPLHF. The CDR3 DNA reads as TGTGCCAGCAGCCTCCAAGGGACAGGGCTCTCACCCCTCCACTTT. The V gene is TRBV2, the J gene TRBJ1-6; 9 bases agree with TRBD1. Germline V gene lookup returns CDR1 SNHLY and CDR2 FYNNEI. The V and J ends lost 6 bases and 10 bases, in that order; junction bases with no gene match: 10. The CDR3 runs to 15 residues. The full variable domain, completed using reference TRBV2 and TRBJ1-6, is EPEVTQTPSHQVTQMGQEVILRCVPISNHLYFYWYRQILGQKVEFLVSFYNNEISEKSEIFDDQFSVERPDGSNFTLKIRSTKLEDSAMYFCASSLQGTGLSPLHFGNGTRLTVT.

This chain connects TRBV29-1 to TRBJ1-6; a possible D gene is TRBD1 (6 bases). Trimming shortened V by 7 bases and J by 5 bases, and 15 bases separated the two germline ends. The CDR3 spans 14 residues. Germline loops: CDR1 SQVTM, CDR2 ANQGSEA. In nucleotides, the CDR3 is TGCAGCGGTAGGTACAGGGCTAATAATTCACCCCTCCACTTT. Its protein is CSGRYRANNSPLHF.